This is a list of T cell receptor beta chains from one sample in a study of CD8 T cells in Susac syndrome. TCRdb reanalysed the immunoSEQ multiplex PCR reads using MiXCR and keeps one entry per CDR3 protein. The data hold around 300,000 distinct CDR3 sequences, with around nine tenths observed a single time. Sequences were obtained from CD8+ T cells from PBMCs. These receptors came from a human donor with multiple sclerosis. CDR3s include the opening cysteine and the closing phenylalanine or tryptophan. A D gene is named only where the DNA matches it firmly. Rows may omit the clone size; those that give it use once, few, many or a size class.

v_call	clone_size	d_call	j_call	cdr3_aa	cdr3_nt
TRBV7-3	NA	NA	TRBJ2-2	CASSDSFPNTGELFF	TGTGCCAGCAGCGACAGCTTCCCGAACACCGGGGAGCTGTTTTTT
TRBV6-5	NA	NA	TRBJ1-1	CASRLVWNTEAFF	TGTGCCAGCAGACTCGTCTGGAACACTGAAGCTTTCTTT
TRBV11-2	NA	NA	TRBJ2-1	CASRRDGPHNEQFF	TGTGCCAGCAGACGGGACGGCCCCCACAATGAGCAGTTCTTC
TRBV15	once	NA	TRBJ2-1	CATSDVRAGEQFF	TGTGCCACCAGCGACGTCCGGGCCGGTGAGCAGTTCTTC
TRBV6-2/TRBV6-3	once	NA	TRBJ2-7	CASRHYGYEQYF	TGTGCCAGCAGACATTACGGCTACGAGCAGTACTTC
TRBV2	NA	NA	TRBJ1-2	CASSESASFYGYTF	TGTGCCAGCAGTGAAAGTGCCAGTTTCTATGGCTACACCTTC
TRBV9	NA	NA	TRBJ1-2	CASSVAGNNYGYTF	TGTGCCAGCAGCGTAGCGGGGAACAACTATGGCTACACCTTC
TRBV9	NA	NA	TRBJ2-3	CASSDTDTQYF	TGTGCCAGCAGCGACACAGATACGCAGTATTTT
TRBV6-5	NA	TRBD1	TRBJ2-2	CASSYSSGQYATGELFF	TGTGCCAGCAGTTACTCATCGGGACAGTATGCGACCGGGGAGCTGTTTTTT
TRBV6-2/TRBV6-3	NA	NA	TRBJ2-7	CASSYLGPASSYEQYF	TGTGCCAGCAGTTACTTGGGCCCTGCGTCCTCCTACGAGCAGTACTTC
TRBV6-1	NA	TRBD1	TRBJ2-1	CASSPTDRGEQFF	TGTGCCAGCAGTCCTACGGACAGGGGAGAGCAGTTCTTC
TRBV27	NA	TRBD2	TRBJ2-1	CASSHGTSGNNEQFF	TGTGCCAGCAGCCACGGGACTAGCGGAAACAATGAGCAGTTCTTC
TRBV19	NA	NA	TRBJ2-2	CASSKIRRDVTTGELFF	TGTGCCAGTAGCAAGATAAGGAGGGACGTAACCACCGGGGAGCTGTTTTTT
TRBV7-6	once	NA	TRBJ2-1	CASSLDPGNEQFF	TGTGCCAGCAGCTTAGACCCGGGCAATGAGCAGTTCTTC
TRBV19	NA	NA	TRBJ1-1	CATDHGLLSAEAFF	TGTGCCACAGACCATGGGCTCCTTAGCGCTGAAGCTTTCTTT
TRBV2	NA	TRBD2	TRBJ2-2	CASSGLAGHSRNTGELFF	TGTGCCAGCAGCGGACTAGCGGGTCACTCAAGGAACACCGGGGAGCTGTTTTTT
TRBV6-5	NA	TRBD1	TRBJ2-7	CASSYTTGSEQYF	TGTGCCAGCAGTTATACGACAGGGAGTGAGCAGTACTTC
TRBV3-1	NA	TRBD2	TRBJ2-7	CASRDSGRAPEQYF	TGTGCCAGCAGAGATAGCGGGAGGGCCCCCGAGCAGTACTTC
TRBV11-2	NA	NA	TRBJ2-7	CASSLVGTSEDEQYF	TGTGCCAGCAGCTTAGTTGGGACCTCCGAAGACGAGCAGTACTTC
TRBV27	NA	TRBD1	TRBJ2-7	CASSSRGYSYEQYF	TGTGCCAGCAGCTCCAGGGGGTACTCCTACGAGCAGTACTTC
TRBV4-1	NA	TRBD2	TRBJ2-4	CASSQGAGADIQYF	TGCGCCAGCAGCCAAGGAGCGGGGGCCGACATTCAGTACTTC
TRBV7-2	NA	TRBD2	TRBJ2-1	CASSFSGPNEQFF	TGTGCCAGCAGCTTTAGCGGGCCCAATGAGCAGTTCTTC
TRBV23-1	NA	NA	TRBJ1-5	CASSRPPPRGYREYSNQPQHF	TGCGCCAGCAGTCGCCCACCCCCCAGGGGCTACAGAGAGTATAGCAATCAGCCCCAGCATTTT
TRBV19	NA	NA	TRBJ1-2	CASSIYTGYTF	TGTGCCAGTAGTATTTATACAGGCTACACCTTC
TRBV6-1	few	TRBD1	TRBJ2-2	CASKGTGDTGELFF	TGTGCCAGCAAGGGGACAGGGGACACCGGGGAGCTGTTTTTT
TRBV4-3	NA	NA	TRBJ2-3	CASSQGAGRATDTQYF	TGCGCCAGCAGCCAAGGTGCGGGACGGGCGACAGATACGCAGTATTTT
TRBV5-1	NA	NA	TRBJ2-7	CASSLDLREQYF	TGCGCCAGCAGCTTGGACTTACGCGAGCAGTACTTC
TRBV20-1	NA	NA	TRBJ1-5	CSARDLETASNQPQHF	TGCAGTGCTAGAGATCTGGAGACAGCCAGCAATCAGCCCCAGCATTTT
TRBV7-2	NA	NA	TRBJ2-5	CASSFSVVWELQETQYF	TGTGCCAGCAGCTTCAGTGTGGTCTGGGAATTACAAGAGACCCAGTACTTC
TRBV9	NA	NA	TRBJ2-2	CASSILDTGELFF	TGTGCCAGCAGCATTCTTGACACCGGGGAGCTGTTTTTT
TRBV15	NA	TRBD2	TRBJ2-1	CATSRLGLAGSNEQFF	TGTGCCACCAGCAGACTTGGGCTAGCGGGGAGCAATGAGCAGTTCTTC
TRBV30	once	NA	TRBJ2-7	CAWSGLATYEQYF	TGTGCCTGGAGTGGTCTAGCGACCTACGAGCAGTACTTC
TRBV27	few	NA	TRBJ2-7	CASSLAAGYEQYF	TGTGCCAGCAGTTTAGCCGCGGGTTACGAGCAGTACTTC
TRBV30	NA	NA	TRBJ1-5	CAWKGLANQPQHF	TGTGCCTGGAAAGGGTTAGCAAATCAGCCCCAGCATTTT
TRBV4-1	NA	NA	TRBJ1-3	CASSQAAEAIGNTIYF	TGCGCCAGCAGCCAAGCGGCTGAAGCTATTGGAAACACCATATATTTT
TRBV6-1	NA	TRBD1	TRBJ1-2	CASRGTAGPNYGYTF	TGTGCCAGCAGGGGGACAGCGGGCCCTAACTATGGCTACACCTTC
TRBV7-9	once	TRBD2	TRBJ2-7	CASTWGGSYEQYF	TGTGCCAGCACCTGGGGGGGGAGCTACGAGCAGTACTTC
TRBV23-1	NA	NA	TRBJ1-5	CASSQRVDGHQPQHF	TGCGCCAGCAGCCAGAGAGTGGACGGACATCAGCCCCAGCATTTT
TRBV4-3	NA	NA	TRBJ1-1	CASSQDIGVQNTEAFF	TGCGCCAGCAGCCAAGATATCGGGGTTCAGAACACTGAAGCTTTCTTT
TRBV3-1	NA	NA	TRBJ1-5	CASSNGRQRNQPQHF	TGTGCCAGCAGCAACGGGCGGCAGAGAAATCAGCCCCAGCATTTT
TRBV7-2	once	TRBD1	TRBJ1-3	CASSPRTGGTGNTIYF	TGTGCCAGCAGCCCCCGGACAGGGGGAACTGGAAACACCATATATTTT
TRBV2	NA	TRBD1	TRBJ2-1	CASTWTGQYNEQFF	TGTGCCAGCACATGGACAGGACAATACAATGAGCAGTTCTTC
TRBV18	NA	NA	TRBJ2-1	CASSPGNPVRSGTYNEQFF	TGTGCCAGCTCACCAGGCAACCCGGTCAGAAGCGGAACTTACAATGAGCAGTTCTTC
TRBV19	NA	TRBD1	TRBJ2-7	CASSTYRGQDEQYF	TGTGCCAGTAGTACCTACAGGGGGCAGGACGAGCAGTACTTC
TRBV5-1	NA	NA	TRBJ1-1	CASSLALNGQSEAFF	TGCGCCAGCAGCTTGGCCCTAAACGGGCAATCTGAAGCTTTCTTT
TRBV11-2	NA	NA	TRBJ2-5	CASSLGPGSLQETQYF	TGTGCCAGCAGCTTAGGGCCCGGGTCGCTCCAAGAGACCCAGTACTTC
TRBV4-2	NA	TRBD1	TRBJ2-7	CASSQDPHRGRNEQYF	TGTGCCAGCAGCCAAGATCCTCACAGGGGGCGTAACGAGCAGTACTTC
TRBV15	NA	NA	TRBJ2-2	CATTQGGGELFF	TGTGCCACAACACAGGGTGGCGGGGAGCTGTTTTTT
TRBV6-4	once	NA	TRBJ1-1	CASSDSGDSTEAFF	TGTGCCAGCAGTGACTCCGGGGATAGCACTGAAGCTTTCTTT
TRBV6-2/TRBV6-3	NA	TRBD2	TRBJ2-1	CASSLSGGPLNEQFF	TGTGCCAGCAGTTTGAGCGGGGGGCCCCTTAATGAGCAGTTCTTC
TRBV27	NA	NA	TRBJ1-4	CASSSQDNEKLFF	TGTGCCAGCAGTTCCCAGGACAACGAAAAACTGTTTTTT